The clone carrying this TCR beta chain was detected only a few times. This may arise from a read error, as a much more abundant clone is one base away. This sample is part of a study of T cells in Graves' hyperthyroidism and ophthalmopathy. TCR beta CDR3 regions were amplified from RNA transcripts. A set of HTBI primers served as the primers for a first-round RT-PCR of the TCR CDR3. Each CDR3 protein gets one entry after TCRdb re-called the multiplex PCR reads with MiXCR. The sample shows 480,000 or so distinct CDR3 sequences, 14% of them seen only once. The germline V gene encodes CDR1 SQVTM and CDR2 ANQGSEA. Trimming pared 4 bases from V and 12 bases from J, leaving 19 bases between. CDR3 length equals 13 residues.

The sequenced sample consisted of blood. The origin of this receptor is a woman aged 18-29 years with Graves' hyperthyroidism. The rearrangement joins TRBV29-1 to TRBJ2-1; perhaps TRBD1 as D (6 bases). The CDR3 nucleotides read TGCAGCGTTGTGGGGGCCTTTGGGGATGGGCAGTTCTTC. Amino acids: CSVVGAFGDGQFF.